Sequencing of this T cell receptor (beta chain) was carried out in a study of T cell repertoires in cytomegalovirus infection. Across the study: It was the public TCR beta signatures that indicated both CMV infection and matching HLA type.

Study-level points and caveats: CMV carriers with the relevant HLA were identified by cumulative public TCR beta family frequency. In two of eight donors, the top clonotype was HLA-C-restricted CMV-specific.

The CDR3 is 14 residues long. Unmatched junction bases numbered 5, after V lost 5 bases and J lost 4 bases. Germline values: CDR1 SEHNR, CDR2 FQNEAQ (reference sequence). TCRdb reprocessed the reads with MiXCR, giving one entry per CDR3 protein. The repertoire holds under 800,000 distinct CDR3 sequences, with 20% to 30% as singletons. As regards this clonotype: No antigen is known for it.

The TCR originated in a human donor in good health (CMV status not recorded). Some clones in this sample may be carry-over from other donors' samples. The sample taken for sequencing was CD8+ T cells from PBMCs. This chain joins TRBV7-9 and TRBJ1-2; TRBD1 aligns across 9 bases. CDR3 sequence: CASSVGTGIYGYTF. CDR3 sequence (DNA): TGTGCCAGCAGCGTAGGGACAGGGATCTATGGCTACACCTTC.